These 25 T cell receptor beta chains came from one sample sequenced in a study of response to subunit inactivated influenza vaccine. Each CDR3 protein gets one entry after TCRdb re-called the RT-PCR reads with MiXCR. The sample contains some 300,000 distinct CDR3 sequences, around 22% of which appear only once. The material was PBMCs from blood, obtained less than 22 months after vaccination. These receptors were taken from a man aged 50-75 years who received an inactivated influenza vaccine.

The chain employs TRBV5-1 and TRBJ2-2, with D perhaps given as TRBD1 or TRBD2 (5 bases each). The CDR3 consists of 18 residues. The ends were cut back, 2 bases at V and 1 base at J, with 18 bases in the middle. The V gene's germline CDR1 is SGHRS and CDR2 YFSETQ. CDR3 coding DNA: TGCGCCAGCAGCTTTAACCGGGACCGACCATGGAACACCGGGGAGCTGTTTTTT. Protein product: CASSFNRDRPWNTGELFF.

This clonotype has just a few counts. V usage is TRBV9 and J usage is TRBJ1-2; 9 bases fit TRBD1. V shed 4 bases, J shed 5 bases, and the junction held 12 bases outside the gene matches. This CDR3 contains 16 residues. CDR1 is SGDLS and CDR2 is YYNGEE in the germline V gene. The CDR3 loop reads CASSPRSGTGFYGYTF. The CDR3 DNA follows: TGTGCCAGCAGCCCCCGCTCCGGGACAGGGTTTTATGGCTACACCTTC.

This clonotype has just a few counts. V and J are TRBV5-1 and TRBJ1-5, with D tentatively TRBD1 (5 bases). Germline lookup yields CDR1 SGHRS and CDR2 YFSETQ. The CDR3 is made up of 15 amino acids. V was cut by 1 base and J by 3 bases, with 11 bases left in between. The CDR3 sequence: CASSLNGGANQPQHF. The CDR3 nucleotides read TGCGCCAGCAGCTTGAACGGGGGTGCCAATCAGCCCCAGCATTTT.

The chain is built from TRBV9 and TRBJ2-5, with D uncertain. There are 12 residues in the CDR3. V dropped 3 bases and J dropped 5 bases, with 8 bases sitting between them. Germline V gene data show CDR1 as SGDLS and CDR2 as YYNGEE. CDR3 amino acids: CASSAPRETQYF. The CDR3 coding sequence is TGTGCCAGCAGCGCCCCGCGGGAGACCCAGTACTTC. The full variable domain, its missing parts supplied by reference TRBV9 and TRBJ2-5, is DSGVTQTPKHLITATGQRVTLRCSPRSGDLSVYWYQQSLDQGLQFLIQYYNGEERAKGNILERFSAQQFPDLHSELNLSSLELGDSALYFCASSAPRETQYFGPGTRLLVL.

V and J are TRBV7-8 and TRBJ2-7, with D unresolved. The CDR3 has 12 residues. Looked up from germline, CDR1 is SGHVS and CDR2 is FQNEAQ. V lost 1 base, J lost 6 bases, and 7 bases lay in between. Written as DNA, the CDR3 is TGTGCCAGCAGCTTAGAGGGATCCGAGCAGTACTTC. Its protein product is CASSLEGSEQYF.

There are many counts of this clonotype. The V call is TRBV7-9, the J call TRBJ1-2; D is possibly TRBD1 (5 bases). Trimming shortened V by 5 bases and J by 2 bases, and 12 bases separated the two germline ends. This CDR3 region has 14 residues. CDR1 SEHNR and CDR2 FQNEAQ come from the germline V gene (reference sequence). CDR3: CASSLGHINYGYTF. As DNA, the CDR3 is TGTGCCAGCAGCCTTGGACACATCAACTATGGCTACACCTTC.

There are many counts of this clonotype. The rearrangement joins TRBV29-1 to TRBJ1-1; D is unresolved. The CDR3 contains 13 residues. The germline V and J ends were trimmed by 4 bases and 1 base, with 10 bases remaining between them. Per the germline V gene, CDR1 is SQVTM and CDR2 is ANQGSEA. The CDR3 DNA sequence: TGCAGCGTTGCCGAGGTGGGGAACACTGAAGCTTTCTTT. It yields the protein CSVAEVGNTEAFF.

This clonotype was picked up many times. The chain recombines TRBV20-1 with TRBJ2-7; weak D call: TRBD1 (5 bases). The V gene lost 7 bases and the J gene lost 1 base, with 11 bases spanning the gap. The length of the CDR3 is 12 residues. Germline-derived CDR1 and CDR2 are DFQATT and SNEGSKA (reference sequence). The CDR3: CSGVKGSYEQYF. CDR3 nucleotide sequence: TGCAGTGGGGTGAAGGGGTCCTACGAGCAGTACTTC.

This clonotype turned up a few times. The V call is TRBV6-2 or TRBV6-3, the J call TRBJ2-1; D may match TRBD1 or TRBD2 (5 bases each). The CDR3 has 14 amino acids. CDR1 MNHEY and CDR2 SVGEGT come from the germline V gene. The ends were cut back, 8 bases at V and 5 bases at J, with 16 bases in the middle. DNA of the CDR3: TGTGCCAGCCTACGGGACGGCGCCAACAATGAGCAGTTCTTC. It encodes CASLRDGANNEQFF.

This clonotype was seen ten or more times. The J gene is TRBJ1-3, the V gene TRBV28; D remains ambiguous. V lost 6 bases to trimming and J lost 7 bases, with 10 bases between them. Germline V gene sequence: CDR1 MDHEN, CDR2 SYDVKM. The CDR3 has 12 amino acids. The CDR3 spells CASSLNSNTIYF. The CDR3 DNA follows: TGTGCCAGCAGCCTGAATTCCAACACCATATATTTT.

A few counts support this clonotype. CDR3 DNA: TGTGCCAGCAGCTTATCCCCAACTAATGAAAAACTGTTTTTT. Translated, it gives CASSLSPTNEKLFF. The rearrangement links TRBV11-2 to TRBJ1-4; no clear D gene. The ends were cut back, 2 bases at V and 0 bases at J, with 4 bases in the middle. In germline, CDR1 is SGHAT, CDR2 FQNNGV. The CDR3 sequence is 14 residues long.

The CDR3 DNA sequence: TGTGCCAGCAGCCCGACGGGACGGAGAATCTATGGCTACACCTTC. Amino acids: CASSPTGRRIYGYTF. The chain carries TRBV7-9 and TRBJ1-2; a possible D gene is TRBD1 (5 bases). Trimming pared 5 bases from V and 4 bases from J, leaving 17 bases between. The CDR3 length is 15 residues. Germline V CDR1 and CDR2: SEHNR, FQNEAQ (reference sequence). Full variable domain (missing parts from reference TRBV7-9 and TRBJ1-2): DTGVSQNPRHKITKRGQNVTFRCDPISEHNRLYWYRQTLGQGPEFLTYFQNEAQLEKSRLLSDRFSAERPKGSFSTLEIQRTEQGDSAMYLCASSPTGRRIYGYTFGSGTRLTVV.

This clonotype occurred a few times. DNA for the CDR3: TGCGCCAGCAGCCAAGATGTTAACAGGGAGGTAGGGCAGCCCCAGCATTTT. It encodes CASSQDVNREVGQPQHF. The chain joins TRBV4-3 to TRBJ1-5; a weak D match, TRBD1 (6 bases). Germline V lookup: CDR1 LGHNA, CDR2 YSLEER. V was cut by 0 bases and J by 7 bases, with 19 bases left in between. CDR3 length: 17 residues.

In its sample, this clonotype was seen a few times. This CDR3 is CASSLGRFSNQPQHF. For the CDR3, the DNA is TGTGCCAGCAGTCTCGGACGGTTTAGCAATCAGCCCCAGCATTTT. J is TRBJ1-5 and V is TRBV6-2 or TRBV6-3; D gene unclear. This CDR3 is built from 15 residues. Germline V gene sequence: CDR1 MNHEY, CDR2 SVGEGT. The germline V and J ends were trimmed by 5 bases and 0 bases, with 11 bases remaining between them.

CDR3 region: CASSLPPQDTQETQYF. Written as DNA, the CDR3 is TGTGCCAGCAGTTTACCCCCACAGGATACCCAAGAGACCCAGTACTTC. The V and J genes are TRBV28 and TRBJ2-5, with D possibly being TRBD1 (5 bases). Trimming stripped 2 bases from V and 1 base from J, with 14 bases between. CDR1 MDHEN and CDR2 SYDVKM come from the germline V gene. The CDR3 consists of 16 residues. The whole variable domain, remainder taken from reference TRBV28 and TRBJ2-5, is DVKVTQSSRYLVKRTGEKVFLECVQDMDHENMFWYRQDPGLGLRLIYFSYDVKMKEKGDIPEGYSVSREKKERFSLILESASTNQTSMYLCASSLPPQDTQETQYFGPGTRLLVL.

V and J are TRBV6-1 and TRBJ1-3; no definite D call. Looked up from germline, CDR1 is MNHNS and CDR2 is SASEGT. Trimming pared 2 bases from V and 2 bases from J, leaving 7 bases between. There are 14 residues in the CDR3. CDR3 loop: CASSESIPGNTIYF. The CDR3 DNA reads as TGTGCCAGCAGTGAATCTATTCCTGGAAACACCATATATTTT.

This clonotype was counted between two and nine times. This chain connects TRBV6-5 to TRBJ2-7; D not resolved. The CDR3 sequence is 13 residues long. The V end lost 0 bases, the J end lost 3 bases, and 6 bases lay between the germline ends. CDR1 MNHEY and CDR2 SVGAGI come from the germline V gene. As DNA, the CDR3 is TGTGCCAGCAGTTACTCCCGATACTACGAGCAGTACTTC. Amino acids: CASSYSRYYEQYF.

This clonotype showed up just a few times. The chain joins TRBV19 to TRBJ1-1; 8 nucleotides agree with TRBD1. Germline CDR1 LNHDA, CDR2 SQIVND (reference sequence). V lost 2 bases to trimming and J lost 0 bases; unmatched junction nucleotides: 8. This CDR3 region has 17 residues. The CDR3 region is CASSIRGPGGLNTEAFF. The CDR3 DNA follows: TGTGCCAGTAGTATAAGGGGGCCAGGGGGCCTGAACACTGAAGCTTTCTTT. The full variable domain, with the rest looked up from reference TRBV19 and TRBJ1-1, is DGGITQSPKYLFRKEGQNVTLSCEQNLNHDAMYWYRQDPGQGLRLIYYSQIVNDFQKGDIAEGYSVSREKKESFPLTVTSAQKNPTAFYLCASSIRGPGGLNTEAFFGQGTRLTVV.

This clonotype was counted ten times or more. The chain recombines TRBV4-2 with TRBJ1-5; TRBD1 might be the D (6 bases). The CDR3 contains 16 residues. V gave up 3 bases and J gave up 4 bases, with 16 bases separating them. Germline-derived CDR1 and CDR2 are LGHNA and YNFKEQ. The CDR3 region is CASSQDPDRSNQPQHF. CDR3 DNA: TGTGCCAGCAGCCAGGACCCCGACAGGAGTAATCAGCCCCAGCATTTT.

This clonotype was picked up a small number of times. This chain links TRBV11-2 with TRBJ2-3, with 7 positions matching TRBD1. Germline V CDR1 and CDR2: SGHAT, FQNNGV. The J segment lost 4 bases and the V segment lost 2 bases, leaving 12 bases of the junction unmatched. This CDR3 region has 17 residues. The CDR3 region is CASSLMTGSMTPDTQYF. The CDR3 DNA follows: TGTGCCAGCAGCTTAATGACAGGGTCGATGACCCCAGATACGCAGTATTTT.

This clonotype appeared a few times. This chain links TRBV12-3 or TRBV12-4 with TRBJ1-4; the D is unclear. The V end lost 3 bases, the J end lost 5 bases, and 10 bases lay between the germline ends. This CDR3 spans 14 amino acids. CDR3 loop: CASSFQQENEKLFF. The CDR3 region has the DNA TGTGCCAGCAGTTTTCAGCAGGAGAATGAAAAACTGTTTTTT.

The rearrangement links TRBV5-1 to TRBJ2-2, with D possibly being TRBD1 (5 bases). V was shortened by 4 bases and J by 5 bases, with 12 bases between the two germline ends. The CDR3 extends over 14 amino acids. Germline lookup yields CDR1 SGHRS and CDR2 YFSETQ. The CDR3 sequence: CASSQGAYTGELFF. The CDR3 DNA sequence: TGCGCCAGCAGCCAAGGGGCGTATACCGGGGAGCTGTTTTTT.

V usage is TRBV3-1 and J usage is TRBJ1-2; the match to TRBD1 covers 9 bases. The germline V gene encodes CDR1 LGHDT and CDR2 YNNKEL (reference sequence). V was clipped by 0 bases and J by 4 bases; unmatched bases: 6. The CDR3 is 16 amino acids. The CDR3 here is CASSQEWGQGRYGYTF. CDR3 DNA: TGTGCCAGCAGCCAAGAGTGGGGACAGGGTCGCTATGGCTACACCTTC.

This clonotype came up once. The chain employs TRBV10-3 and TRBJ1-1, with D unclear. CDR3 length equals 13 residues. V dropped 2 bases and J dropped 7 bases, with 11 bases sitting between them. Germline V gives CDR1 ENHRY, CDR2 SYGVKD. The CDR3 DNA is TGTGCCATCAGTGAGGGGCAGGTGGGTGAAGCTTTCTTT. It codes for CAISEGQVGEAFF.

This clonotype was counted only a few times. The CDR3 nucleotides read TGTGCCAGCAGCCAAGGGGTTCCTCTAGATCTCCTTGAACCCTCTGGGGCCAACGTCCTGACTTTC. This sequence encodes CASSQGVPLDLLEPSGANVLTF. This chain links TRBV4-2 with TRBJ2-6; D not resolved. The germline V and J ends were trimmed by 1 base and 0 bases, with 25 bases remaining between them. The V gene's germline CDR1 is LGHNA and CDR2 YNFKEQ. There are 22 residues in the CDR3.